Below, 3 T cell receptor beta chains from the same sample are listed, as sequenced in a study of blood T cell repertoires in COVID-19. The method was immunoSEQ multiplex PCR; TCRdb's version includes in-frame clones alone and lacks a portion of them. The sample holds roughly 260,000 clones, around 87% seen once. The sample consisted of PBMCs or T cells enriched from blood (not recorded which). These TCRs come from a woman under 40 with acute COVID-19.

This clone was found once. V is TRBV4-3 and J is TRBJ2-7, with a tentative D call TRBD1 (10 bases). Trimming stripped 0 bases from V and 2 bases from J, with 26 bases between. Germline V lookup: CDR1 LGHNA, CDR2 YSLEER. CDR3 length equals 20 residues. The CDR3 region is CASSQEIDRGPGGRAYEQYF. CDR3 nucleotides: TGCGCCAGCAGCCAAGAGATTGACAGGGGGCCAGGCGGGAGGGCCTACGAGCAGTACTTC.

The gene calls are TRBV29-1 and TRBJ2-5; the D gene is possibly TRBD2 (6 bases). Germline-derived CDR1 and CDR2 are SQVTM and ANQGSEA. Trimming took off 0 bases at V and 4 bases at J, with 12 bases between the two ends. The CDR3 has 14 amino acids. CDR3 residues: CSVEDRLVRETQYF. DNA for the CDR3: TGCAGCGTTGAAGATCGACTAGTTCGAGAGACCCAGTACTTC.

This clone showed up just a few times. The chain carries TRBV5-8 and TRBJ1-6; 7 bases are a match to TRBD1. CDR1 is SGHTS, CDR2 YDEGEE, per germline. Trimming at V came to 0 bases and at J to 10 bases, leaving 7 bases not matched to a gene. The CDR3 is made up of 15 amino acids. Written as DNA, the CDR3 is TGTGCCAGCAGCTTGGAAGCAGGGGGGAGGTCACCCCTCCACTTT. Its translation: CASSLEAGGRSPLHF. The whole variable domain, remainder taken from reference TRBV5-8 and TRBJ1-6, is EAGVTQSPTHLIKTRGQQATLRCSPISGHTSVYWYQQALGLGLQFLLWYDEGEERNRGNFPPRFSGRQFPNYSSELNVNALELEDSALYLCASSLEAGGRSPLHFGNGTRLTVT.